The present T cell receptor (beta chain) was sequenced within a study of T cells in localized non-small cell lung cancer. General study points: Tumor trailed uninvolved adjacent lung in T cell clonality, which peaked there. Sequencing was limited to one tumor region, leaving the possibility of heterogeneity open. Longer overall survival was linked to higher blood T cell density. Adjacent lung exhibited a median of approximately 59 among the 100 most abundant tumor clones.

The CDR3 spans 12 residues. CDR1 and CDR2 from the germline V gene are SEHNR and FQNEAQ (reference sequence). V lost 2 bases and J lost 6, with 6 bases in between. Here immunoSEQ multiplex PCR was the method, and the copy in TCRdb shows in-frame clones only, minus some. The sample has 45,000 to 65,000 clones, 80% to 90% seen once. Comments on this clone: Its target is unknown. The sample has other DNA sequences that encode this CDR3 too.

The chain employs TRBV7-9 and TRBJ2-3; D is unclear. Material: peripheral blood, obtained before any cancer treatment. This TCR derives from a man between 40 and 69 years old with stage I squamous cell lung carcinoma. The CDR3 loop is CASSLLGDTQYF. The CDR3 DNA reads TGTGCCAGCAGCTTACTGGGGGATACGCAGTATTTT.